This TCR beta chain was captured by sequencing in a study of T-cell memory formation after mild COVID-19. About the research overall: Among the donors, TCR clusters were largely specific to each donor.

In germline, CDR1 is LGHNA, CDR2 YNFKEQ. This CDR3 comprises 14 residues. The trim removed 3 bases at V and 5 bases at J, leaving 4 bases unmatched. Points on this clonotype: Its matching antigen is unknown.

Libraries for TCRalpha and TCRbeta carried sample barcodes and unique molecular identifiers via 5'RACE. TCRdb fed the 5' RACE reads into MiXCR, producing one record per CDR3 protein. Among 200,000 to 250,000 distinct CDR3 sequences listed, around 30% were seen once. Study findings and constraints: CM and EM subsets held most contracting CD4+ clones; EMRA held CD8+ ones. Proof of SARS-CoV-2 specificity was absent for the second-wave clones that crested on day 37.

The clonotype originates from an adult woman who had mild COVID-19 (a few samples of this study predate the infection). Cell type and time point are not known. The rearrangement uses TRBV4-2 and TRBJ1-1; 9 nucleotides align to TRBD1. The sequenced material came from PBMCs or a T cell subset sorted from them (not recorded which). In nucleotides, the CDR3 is TGTGCCAGCAGCCAGGACAGGGGAGAGACTGAAGCTTTCTTT. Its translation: CASSQDRGETEAFF.